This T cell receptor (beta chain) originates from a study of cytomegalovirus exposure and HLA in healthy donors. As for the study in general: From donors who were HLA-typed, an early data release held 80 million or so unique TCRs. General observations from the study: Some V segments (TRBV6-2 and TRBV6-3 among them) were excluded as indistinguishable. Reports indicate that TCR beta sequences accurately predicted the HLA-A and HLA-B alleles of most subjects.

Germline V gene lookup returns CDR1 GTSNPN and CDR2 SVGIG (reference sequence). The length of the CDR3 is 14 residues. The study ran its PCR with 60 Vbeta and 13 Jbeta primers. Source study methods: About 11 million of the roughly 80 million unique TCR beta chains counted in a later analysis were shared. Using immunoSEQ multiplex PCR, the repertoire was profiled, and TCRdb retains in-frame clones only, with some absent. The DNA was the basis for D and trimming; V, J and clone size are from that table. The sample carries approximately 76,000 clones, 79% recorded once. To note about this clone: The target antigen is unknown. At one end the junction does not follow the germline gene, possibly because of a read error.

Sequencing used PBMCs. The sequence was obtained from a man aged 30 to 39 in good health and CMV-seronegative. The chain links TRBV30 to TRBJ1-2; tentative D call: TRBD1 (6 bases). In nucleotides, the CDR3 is TGTGCCACGTTCCCCTACAGGGATAGGGCTGGCTACCCCTTC. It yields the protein CATFPYRDRAGYPF.